This T cell receptor beta chain was identified in a study of blood T cells in healthy people across ages. Overall study results and limits: Older age coincided with a roughly linear decline in TCR beta diversity per million T cells.

Turning to this clonotype: Its specificity is unknown.

The CDR3 runs 15 residues. The germline V gene has CDR1 MNHNS and CDR2 SASEGT. Deletions cut 2 bases from V and 2 bases from J, with 11 bases between. Next came a second PCR, run for roughly 6 to 11 cycles, which used a sample-barcoded 5' primer along with a J-beta primer mix. One entry per CDR3 protein, called by TCRdb with MiXCR from the 5' RACE reads. Found here are 750,000 to 950,000 distinct CDR3 sequences, around 24% of them singletons; the top ten hold 2.5% to 3.5%. These sequences were also reported in another study, on T cells of mothers and their children. From that paper: Normalized overlap was always slightly, never significantly, higher in related than unrelated mother-child pairs.

Sequenced material: blood. The TCR comes from a boy aged 5-17 years in good health. The chain joins TRBV6-1 to TRBJ2-3; D gene ambiguous. The CDR3 region has the DNA TGTGCCAGCAGTGAATGGCTTCTCAACACAGATACGCAGTATTTT. Amino acid sequence: CASSEWLLNTDTQYF.